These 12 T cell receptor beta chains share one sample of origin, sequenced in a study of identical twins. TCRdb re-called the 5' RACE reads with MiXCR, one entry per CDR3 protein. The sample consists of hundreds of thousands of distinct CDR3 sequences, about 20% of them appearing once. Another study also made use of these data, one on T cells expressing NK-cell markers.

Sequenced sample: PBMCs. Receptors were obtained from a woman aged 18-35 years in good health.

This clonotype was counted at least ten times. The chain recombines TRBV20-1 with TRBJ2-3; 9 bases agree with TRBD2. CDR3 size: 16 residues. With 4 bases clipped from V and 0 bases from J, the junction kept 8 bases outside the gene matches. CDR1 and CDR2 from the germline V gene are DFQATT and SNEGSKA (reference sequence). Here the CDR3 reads CSATERLAVSTDTQYF. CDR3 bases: TGCAGTGCTACCGAACGACTAGCGGTTAGCACAGATACGCAGTATTTT.

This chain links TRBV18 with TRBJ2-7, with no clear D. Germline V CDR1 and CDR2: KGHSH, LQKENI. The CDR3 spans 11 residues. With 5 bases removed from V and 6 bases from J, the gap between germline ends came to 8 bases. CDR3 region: CASSERGEQYF. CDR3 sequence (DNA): TGTGCCAGCTCAGAGAGAGGCGAGCAGTACTTC.

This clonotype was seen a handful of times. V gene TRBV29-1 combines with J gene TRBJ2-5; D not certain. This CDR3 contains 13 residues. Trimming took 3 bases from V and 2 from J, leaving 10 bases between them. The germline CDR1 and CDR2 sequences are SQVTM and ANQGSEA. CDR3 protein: CSVEGQNQETQYF. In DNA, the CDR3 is TGCAGCGTTGAGGGCCAGAATCAAGAGACCCAGTACTTC.

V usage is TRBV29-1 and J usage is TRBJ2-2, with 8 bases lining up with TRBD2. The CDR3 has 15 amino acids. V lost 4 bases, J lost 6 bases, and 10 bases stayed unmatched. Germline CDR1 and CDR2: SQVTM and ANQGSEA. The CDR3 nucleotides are TGCAGCGTTGCGCGGGGGGCAAGTATATCCGGGGAGCTGTTTTTT. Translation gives CSVARGASISGELFF.

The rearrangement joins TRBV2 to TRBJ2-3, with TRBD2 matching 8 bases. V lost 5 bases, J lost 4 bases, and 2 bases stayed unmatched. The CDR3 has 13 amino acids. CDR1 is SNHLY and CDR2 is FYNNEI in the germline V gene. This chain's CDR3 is CASSKTSADTQYF. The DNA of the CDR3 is TGTGCCAGCAGTAAGACTAGCGCAGATACGCAGTATTTT.

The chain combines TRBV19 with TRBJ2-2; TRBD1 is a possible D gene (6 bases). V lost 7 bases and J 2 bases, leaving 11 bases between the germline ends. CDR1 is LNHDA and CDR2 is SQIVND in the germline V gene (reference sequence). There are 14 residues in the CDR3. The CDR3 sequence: CASIRQDNTGELFF. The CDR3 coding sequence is TGTGCCAGTATCCGACAGGACAACACCGGGGAGCTGTTTTTT.

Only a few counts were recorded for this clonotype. The CDR3 DNA sequence: TGTGCCAGCAGCCCGACCTGGATTTCACCCCTCCACTTT. Translation gives CASSPTWISPLHF. The V call is TRBV6-1, the J call TRBJ1-6; D is ambiguous. CDR3 length: 13 residues. The V end lost 6 bases, the J end lost 9 bases, and 12 bases lay between the germline ends. Germline V gene sequence: CDR1 MNHNS, CDR2 SASEGT.

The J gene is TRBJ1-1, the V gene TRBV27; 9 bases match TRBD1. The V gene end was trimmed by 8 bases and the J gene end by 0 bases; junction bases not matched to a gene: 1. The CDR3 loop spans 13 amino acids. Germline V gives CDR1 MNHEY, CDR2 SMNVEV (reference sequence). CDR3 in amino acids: CASWDRVNTEAFF. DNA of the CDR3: TGTGCCAGCTGGGACAGGGTGAACACTGAAGCTTTCTTT.

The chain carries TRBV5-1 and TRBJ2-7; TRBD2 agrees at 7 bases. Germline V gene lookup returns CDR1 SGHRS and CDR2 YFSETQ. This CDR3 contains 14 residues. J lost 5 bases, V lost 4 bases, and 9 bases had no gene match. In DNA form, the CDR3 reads TGCGCCAGCAGCATTAGCGGCGCGGGGGACGAGCAGTACTTC. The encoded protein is CASSISGAGDEQYF.

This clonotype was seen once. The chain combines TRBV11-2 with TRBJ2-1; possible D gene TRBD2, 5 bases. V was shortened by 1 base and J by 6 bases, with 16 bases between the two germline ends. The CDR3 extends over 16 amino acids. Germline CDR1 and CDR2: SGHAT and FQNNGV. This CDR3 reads CASSLGPSRGSNEQFF. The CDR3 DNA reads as TGTGCCAGCAGCTTAGGGCCCTCCCGGGGAAGCAATGAGCAGTTCTTC.

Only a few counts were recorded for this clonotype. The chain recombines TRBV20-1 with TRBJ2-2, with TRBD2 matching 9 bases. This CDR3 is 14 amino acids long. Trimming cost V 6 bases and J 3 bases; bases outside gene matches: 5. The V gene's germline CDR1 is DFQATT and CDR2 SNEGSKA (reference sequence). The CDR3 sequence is CSARSGGYTGELFF. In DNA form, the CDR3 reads TGCAGTGCCCGTAGCGGGGGATACACCGGGGAGCTGTTTTTT.

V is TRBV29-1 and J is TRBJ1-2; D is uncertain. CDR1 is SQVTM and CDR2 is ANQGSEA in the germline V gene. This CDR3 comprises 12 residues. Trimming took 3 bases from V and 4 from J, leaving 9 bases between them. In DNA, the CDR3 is TGCAGCGTTGATCGAGAGGTCTATGGCTACACCTTC. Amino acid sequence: CSVDREVYGYTF.